These T cell receptor beta chains were read from a single sample in a study of cytomegalovirus exposure and HLA in healthy donors. Sequencing was performed with immunoSEQ multiplex PCR; in TCRdb, only in-frame clones are kept and a portion is missing. The sample contains roughly 99,000 clones, 74% of which appear only once. Sequencing was carried out using PBMCs. These receptors were collected from a male donor in good health and CMV-seronegative. The CDR3 runs from the conserved cysteine through the conserved F or W. A D gene is named only where the DNA matches it firmly. Not all rows give a size; the values are once, few, many and, for expanded clones, a class.

j_gene | abundance | d_gene | v_gene | CDR3aa | CDR3nt
TRBJ2-7 | few | TRBD1 | TRBV11-2 | CASSSWTGALYEQYF | TGTGCCAGCAGCTCTTGGACAGGGGCCCTCTACGAGCAGTACTTC
TRBJ2-7 | few | . | TRBV7-9 | CASLSARRGFDEQYF | TGTGCCAGCCTCTCTGCGCGGAGGGGTTTCGACGAGCAGTACTTC
TRBJ1-1 | few | . | TRBV19 | CASGRLENTEAFF | TGTGCCAGTGGCAGGTTGGAGAACACTGAAGCTTTCTTT
TRBJ1-5 | . | . | TRBV4-1 | CASSQDRGGGQPQHF | TGCGCCAGCAGCCAAGATCGTGGGGGAGGTCAGCCCCAGCATTTT
TRBJ2-7 | . | TRBD2 | TRBV7-2 | CASSVSSGRGSEQYF | TGTGCCAGCAGCGTTTCTAGCGGGAGAGGAAGTGAGCAGTACTTC
TRBJ2-5 | . | TRBD2 | TRBV4-2 | CASSQELASETQYF | TGTGCCAGCAGCCAAGAACTAGCGTCGGAGACCCAGTACTTC
TRBJ2-3 | . | . | TRBV30 | CAWSLGGGDTQYF | TGTGCCTGGAGTTTGGGAGGTGGGGATACGCAGTATTTT
TRBJ1-2 | once | . | TRBV28 | CASSGTYFGYTF | TGTGCCAGCAGTGGTACTTACTTTGGCTACACCTTC
TRBJ2-3 | . | TRBD2 | TRBV19 | CASSIGLAGGSTDTQYF | TGTGCCAGTAGTATAGGACTAGCGGGAGGGAGCACAGATACGCAGTATTTT
TRBJ1-2 | . | . | TRBV28 | CASSLRSNYGYTF | TGTGCCAGCAGTTTGCGGTCCAACTATGGCTACACCTTC
TRBJ1-2 | . | . | TRBV7-2 | CASSLAGSGGYTF | TGTGCCAGCAGCTTAGCGGGGAGTGGCGGCTACACCTTC
TRBJ1-1 | . | . | TRBV28 | CASSSQGPEAFF | TGTGCCAGCAGTTCACAGGGCCCTGAAGCTTTCTTT
TRBJ2-1 | . | TRBD2 | TRBV4-3 | CASSQEAGAREQFF | TGCGCCAGCAGCCAAGAAGCGGGAGCTAGGGAGCAGTTCTTC
TRBJ2-2 | . | . | TRBV5-1 | CASSPTTKGETGELFF | TGCGCCAGCAGCCCGACGACGAAGGGGGAAACCGGGGAGCTGTTTTTT
TRBJ2-5 | . | . | TRBV29-1 | CSVGDYQETQYF | TGCAGCGTTGGGGACTACCAAGAGACCCAGTACTTC
TRBJ1-1 | . | . | TRBV18 | CASSPFTQNTEAFF | TGTGCCAGCTCACCTTTCACACAGAACACTGAAGCTTTCTTT
TRBJ2-5 | . | TRBD2 | TRBV5-1 | CASSLNYGRWEETQYF | TGCGCCAGCAGCTTGAATTACGGGAGGTGGGAAGAGACCCAGTACTTC
TRBJ1-5 | . | TRBD1 | TRBV5-1 | CASREGAGQPQHF | TGCGCCAGCAGGGAGGGGGCAGGACAGCCCCAGCATTTT
TRBJ2-4 | . | . | TRBV2 | CASSERVVVNIQYF | TGTGCCAGCAGTGAGCGCGTGGTTGTGAACATTCAGTACTTC
TRBJ2-3 | once | TRBD2 | TRBV4-2 | CASSQDGGAGDGADTQYF | TGTGCCAGCAGCCAAGATGGAGGGGCGGGAGACGGTGCAGATACGCAGTATTTT
TRBJ1-2 | . | TRBD1 | TRBV9 | CASSTRQGINYGYTF | TGTGCCAGCAGCACCCGACAGGGGATTAACTATGGCTACACCTTC
TRBJ2-1 | few | . | TRBV29-1 | CSVERTVYEQFF | TGCAGCGTTGAACGGACAGTCTATGAGCAGTTCTTC
TRBJ2-3 | . | . | TRBV11-3 | CASSLDLTPFSTDTQYF | TGTGCCAGCAGCTTAGATCTCACTCCCTTTAGCACAGATACGCAGTATTTT
TRBJ1-1 | . | TRBD1 | TRBV29-1 | CSALHRGRNTEAFF | TGCAGCGCCCTCCACAGGGGACGGAACACTGAAGCTTTCTTT
TRBJ1-5 | . | TRBD1 | TRBV19 | CASSITQGALNQPQHF | TGTGCCAGTAGTATAACTCAGGGGGCGCTGAATCAGCCCCAGCATTTT
TRBJ2-4 | few | TRBD2 | TRBV5-1 | CASSLVGEGRNIQYF | TGCGCCAGCAGCTTGGTTGGGGAGGGCCGGAACATTCAGTACTTC
TRBJ1-1 | . | . | TRBV5-1 | CASSLLAGAEAFF | TGCGCCAGCAGCTTGTTGGCCGGGGCTGAAGCTTTCTTT